These 14 T cell receptor beta chains were sequenced from one sample in a study of cytomegalovirus exposure and HLA in healthy donors. Use of 60 Vbeta and 13 Jbeta primers characterized the PCR. TCRdb's copy holds only in-frame clones and misses some; the assay was immunoSEQ multiplex PCR. The sample holds about 140,000 clones, 79% seen once. The specimen was PBMCs. The receptors were gathered from a man in his forties or fifties in good health and CMV-seropositive.

V gene TRBV5-8 combines with J gene TRBJ1-3; D is uncertain. In germline, CDR1 is SGHTS, CDR2 YDEGEE. CDR3 length: 12 residues. V was shortened by 5 bases and J by 4 bases, with 7 bases between the two germline ends. CDR3 bases: TGTGCCAGCAGATCCCCAGGAAACACCATATATTTT. Its translation: CASRSPGNTIYF.

This sequence joins TRBV5-1 and TRBJ2-1; 10 bases fit TRBD2. From germline, CDR1 is SGHRS and CDR2 YFSETQ. V shed 2 bases and J 4 bases; nucleotides not matched to a gene: 18. CDR3 size: 20 residues. CDR3 sequence: CASSLRTSGARAVVYNEQFF. In nucleotides, the CDR3 is TGCGCCAGCAGCTTAAGGACTAGCGGAGCTAGAGCGGTGGTATACAATGAGCAGTTCTTC.

The chain's CDR3 is CASIVGQGNQPQHF. The CDR3 DNA follows: TGTGCCAGCATTGTCGGACAGGGAAATCAGCCCCAGCATTTT. This rearrangement joins TRBV6-6 to TRBJ1-5; 8 bases map to TRBD1. CDR1 is MNHNY and CDR2 is SVGAGI in the germline V gene (reference sequence). The CDR3 runs to 14 residues. The V segment lost 7 bases and the J segment 4 bases; nucleotides outside the gene matches: 6.

V and J are TRBV2 and TRBJ2-2, with D possibly TRBD1 on 6 matching bases. The length of the CDR3 is 13 residues. The ends were cut back, 6 bases at V and 8 bases at J, with 13 bases in the middle. Germline CDR1 is SNHLY and CDR2 is FYNNEI. The CDR3 region is CASRYTGFGELFF. Here the CDR3 DNA reads TGTGCCAGCAGATACACAGGGTTTGGGGAGCTGTTTTTT.

The gene calls are TRBV5-4 and TRBJ2-2, with 7 bases lining up with TRBD2. Trimming cost V 0 bases and J 3 bases; bases outside gene matches: 5. Germline CDR1 SGHNT, CDR2 YYREEE (reference sequence). The CDR3 consists of 16 residues. The CDR3 protein is CASSLDGLVYTGELFF. The CDR3, as DNA: TGTGCCAGCAGCTTGGATGGACTAGTTTACACCGGGGAGCTGTTTTTT.

The genes are TRBV11-1 and TRBJ2-1; D possibly corresponds to TRBD2 (6 bases). The CDR3 totals 13 residues. Germline assignment: CDR1 SGHAT and CDR2 FQDESV (reference sequence). V was trimmed by 5 bases and J by 5 bases, leaving 10 bases between them. The CDR3 region is CASSQGLHNEQFF. CDR3 nucleotide sequence: TGTGCCAGCAGCCAGGGACTCCACAATGAGCAGTTCTTC. The whole variable domain, remainder taken from reference TRBV11-1 and TRBJ2-1, is EAEVAQSPRYKITEKSQAVAFWCDPISGHATLYWYRQILGQGPELLVQFQDESVVDDSQLPKDRFSAERLKGVDSTLKIQPAELGDSAMYLCASSQGLHNEQFFGPGTRLTVL.

This chain connects TRBV9 to TRBJ1-1, with a tentative D call TRBD1 (6 bases). Germline CDR1 reads SGDLS; CDR2 reads YYNGEE. V was cut by 0 bases and J by 0 bases, with 21 bases left in between. The CDR3 extends over 19 amino acids. The CDR3 DNA is TGTGCCAGCAGCGTAGCACCTCAGGGGATGGCGAGGATGAACACTGAAGCTTTCTTT. This sequence encodes CASSVAPQGMARMNTEAFF.

The chain carries TRBV7-9 and TRBJ1-1, with D possibly TRBD1 on 5 matching bases. Germline CDR1 SEHNR, CDR2 FQNEAQ (reference sequence). Trimming cost V 4 bases and J 7 bases, with 19 bases left between them. The CDR3 length is 15 residues. The CDR3 region is CASSSARTRTFEAFF. The CDR3 nucleotides are TGTGCCAGCAGCTCCGCCCGGACACGTACATTTGAAGCTTTCTTT.

This clone was recorded only once. The rearrangement joins TRBV7-2 to TRBJ2-4; D gene ambiguous. The length of the CDR3 is 15 residues. V was cut by 1 base and J by 1 base, with 8 bases left in between. Germline assignment: CDR1 SGHTA and CDR2 FQGNSA. The CDR3 sequence is CASSLGSMAKNIQYF. CDR3 in DNA: TGTGCCAGCAGCTTAGGGAGCATGGCCAAAAACATTCAGTACTTC.

This chain connects TRBV11-3 to TRBJ2-1; D call uncertain. The CDR3 has 14 residues. Trimming stripped 1 base from V and 4 bases from J, with 8 bases between. Germline CDR1 SGHNT, CDR2 YENEEA. This CDR3 reads CASSLVPGYNEQFF. DNA for the CDR3: TGTGCCAGCAGCTTAGTCCCCGGTTACAATGAGCAGTTCTTC.

The V gene is TRBV5-4, the J gene TRBJ1-1, with 7 bases that match TRBD1. J was trimmed by 1 base and V by 2 bases; bases with no gene match: 8. The CDR3 extends over 16 amino acids. Germline assignment: CDR1 SGHNT and CDR2 YYREEE (reference sequence). CDR3 loop: CASSFVRDSKNTEAFF. The DNA for the CDR3 is TGTGCCAGCAGCTTTGTCCGGGACAGCAAGAACACTGAAGCTTTCTTT. The full variable domain, with the rest looked up from reference TRBV5-4 and TRBJ1-1, is ETGVTQSPTHLIKTRGQQVTLRCSSQSGHNTVSWYQQALGQGPQFIFQYYREEENGRGNFPPRFSGLQFPNYSSELNVNALELDDSALYLCASSFVRDSKNTEAFFGQGTRLTVV.

The chain combines TRBV6-5 with TRBJ2-7, with D maybe TRBD2 (6 bases). V lost 4 bases, J lost 7 bases, and 20 bases lay in between. The CDR3 totals 15 residues. Germline V gene sequence: CDR1 MNHEY, CDR2 SVGAGI. CDR3 protein: CASSSPGDRAWEQYF. The DNA of the CDR3 is TGTGCCAGCAGTTCCCCGGGGGACCGGGCGTGGGAGCAGTACTTC.

The V gene is TRBV19, the J gene TRBJ1-4; D gene ambiguous. CDR1 LNHDA and CDR2 SQIVND come from the germline V gene (reference sequence). The CDR3 length is 16 residues. Deletions cut 3 bases from V and 1 base from J, with 12 bases between. CDR3 nucleotide sequence: TGTGCCAGTAGTATTGCGGGGTTCGGAACTAATGAAAAACTGTTTTTT. Translated: CASSIAGFGTNEKLFF.

The V and J genes are TRBV28 and TRBJ1-5; 11 nucleotides align to TRBD1. V shed 3 bases, J shed 6 bases, and the junction held 4 bases outside the gene matches. Germline V gene lookup returns CDR1 MDHEN and CDR2 SYDVKM. This CDR3 is built from 15 residues. The CDR3 sequence: CASSFRTGGFQPQHF. CDR3 bases: TGTGCCAGCAGTTTTCGGACAGGGGGCTTTCAGCCCCAGCATTTT.